This T cell receptor (beta chain) was sequenced for a study of blood T cell repertoires in COVID-19. The overall study: Acute and convalescent COVID-19 specimens originated in the United States, Italy and Spain.

Trimming cost V 8 bases and J 5 bases; bases outside gene matches: 12. Germline V gene lookup returns CDR1 SGHRS and CDR2 YFSETQ. The CDR3 is 14 amino acids. Repertoires were generated with immunoSEQ multiplex PCR, while TCRdb's copy carries only in-frame clones and drops some. In the table there are 25,000 to 40,000 clones, about 89% of which are singletons. The source is a human donor in a cohort sampled during active COVID-19. This chain uses TRBV5-1 with TRBJ2-5; 7 bases line up with TRBD2. The source material was peripheral blood. The CDR3 sequence is CASKTGTRGETQYF. CDR3 nucleotide sequence: TGCGCCAGTAAAACCGGGACGCGGGGGGAGACCCAGTACTTC.